This TCR beta chain was sequenced during a study of T cells after yellow fever vaccination (dated by TCRdb to the late 2010s). About the investigation overall: The SMART-Seq v4 Ultra Low Input RNA kit was used to prepare libraries from fractions with low cell numbers. To follow T-cell clones before and after primary and booster YFV17D yellow fever vaccination, bulk TCR alpha and beta repertoires were sequenced over time. Two healthy male donors, one aged 18 to 30 and one aged 30 to 40 years, made up the cohort. Bulk PBMC replicates and cell subsets were isolated from blood drawn at multiple timepoints before and after both primary and secondary immunization. General conclusions and limits of the study: Because the study included only a couple of donors, the extent to which the findings can be generalized is limited. A small fraction of clonotypes showed up in both the CD4 and CD8 compartments, probably as a result of convergent recombination. Compared with the primary T-cell response, the secondary T-cell response was faster but weaker, reaching its peak on day 5 rather than on day 15. Most clones expanded after primary vaccination were re-detected after the booster (almost 97% of CD4 and more than 70% of CD8), suggesting broad memory maintenance. Computational filtering was needed because FACS-sorted repertoires could contain abundant contaminating clonotypes from the bulk population.

The treatment or condition label, as the study defines it: live attenuated yellow fever vaccine strain. At each blood-draw timepoint, two biological replicates of bulk PBMCs were collected. PBMCs were isolated from peripheral blood using a standard Ficoll-Paque protocol. TriZol was used to extract RNA from bulk PBMCs, from CD4 and CD8 fractions, and from dextramer-positive and dextramer-negative fractions. This sample was sequenced with an Illumina NovaSeq 6000. TCR cDNA was synthesized by 5'RACE template switching, which introduced a universal primer site and unique molecular identifiers. cDNA synthesis was primed from both the TCR alpha and TCR beta constant segments. Library amplification used two PCR steps, and the second PCR step added sample barcodes and sequencing adapters. Sequencing of the libraries was done on either Illumina HiSeq 2500 (2x100 bp) or NovaSeq (2x150 bp). Per the authors' processing: MIGEC handled demultiplexing of reads and collapsing into UMI consensus sequences, while MiXCR performed V(D)J alignment. Vaccine-responding clonotypes were defined with edgeR using replicate PBMC samples, requiring FDR below 0.01 and a log2 fold change above 5 up to day 15. Each bulk clonotype received a CD4 or CD8 identity based on whether the sequenced CD4 or CD8 repertoire contained that clonotype at higher abundance. The public reads were reanalyzed by TCRdb: fastp trimming at Q25, MiXCR alignment, in-frame beta chains only. Every entry covers one CDR3 protein and lists the most common genes and DNA from its rows. The V and J calls shown here were made by TCRdb, not taken from the authors' results. This sample holds 250,000 to 350,000 distinct CDR3 sequences; 3.5% to 5% were observed only once. The ten largest clones represent 15% to 20% of the sample.

The germline V gene yields SGHDN for CDR1 and FVKESK for CDR2. Trimming takes 1 base from V and 11 bases from J, and the germline ends sit 10 bases apart. CDR3 length: 12 amino acids, cysteine to phenylalanine. The retained sequence is limited to the CDR3, 36 bases, with the frame set at the first base. In regard to this clonotype: Its antigen is still unknown. Per-base qualities were not stored, and no clone one base away is much larger.

The chain is assembled from TRBV14 and TRBJ2-3; the D gene cannot be resolved reliably. The starting material was PBMCs, obtained 15 days after the yellow fever booster vaccination. This TCR was recovered from a man in his late teens or twenties who received the YFV17D yellow fever vaccine. The DNA is TGTGCCAGCAGCCAAGTTCTCACCCTGCAGTATTTT. Its translation reads: CASSQVLTLQYF.